This record concerns one TCR beta chain sequence. The sample belongs to a study of blood T cell repertoires in COVID-19. Study summary: Both acute and convalescent COVID-19 samples were obtained from the United States, Italy and Spain. Nucleic acid was either cDNA or gDNA, and it came from T cells, B-cell-depleted T cells, or PBMCs.

Repertoires were generated with immunoSEQ multiplex PCR, while TCRdb's copy carries only in-frame clones and drops some. Of around 150,000 clones listed, around 93% are singletons. Germline V gene sequence: CDR1 MNHEY, CDR2 SMNVEV (reference sequence). V was shortened by 6 bases and J by 4 bases, with 10 bases between the two germline ends. The CDR3 totals 13 residues. Source material: peripheral blood. This chain connects TRBV27 to TRBJ2-1; D gene uncertain. This TCR derives from a woman in her forties or fifties with acute or convalescent COVID-19. CDR3 nucleotide sequence: TGTGCCAGCAGCCCGCGCGAATACAATGAGCAGTTCTTC. Its protein product is CASSPREYNEQFF.